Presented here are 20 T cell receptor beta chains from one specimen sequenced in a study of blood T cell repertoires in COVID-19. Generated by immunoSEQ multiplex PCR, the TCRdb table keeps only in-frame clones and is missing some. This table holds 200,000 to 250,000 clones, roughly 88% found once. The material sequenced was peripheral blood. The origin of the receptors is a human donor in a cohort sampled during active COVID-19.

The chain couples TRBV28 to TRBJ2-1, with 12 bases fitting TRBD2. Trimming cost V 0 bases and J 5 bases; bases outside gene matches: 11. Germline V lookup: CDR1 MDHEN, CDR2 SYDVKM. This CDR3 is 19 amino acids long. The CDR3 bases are TGTGCCAGCAGTTTATGGGGTGCCCTAGCGGGGGGGTTGGACAATGAGCAGTTCTTC. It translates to CASSLWGALAGGLDNEQFF. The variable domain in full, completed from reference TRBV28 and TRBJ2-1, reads DVKVTQSSRYLVKRTGEKVFLECVQDMDHENMFWYRQDPGLGLRLIYFSYDVKMKEKGDIPEGYSVSREKKERFSLILESASTNQTSMYLCASSLWGALAGGLDNEQFFGPGTRLTVL.

CDR3 protein: CASSPWTGAQPQHF. The CDR3 DNA sequence: TGTGCCAGCAGTCCCTGGACAGGGGCTCAGCCCCAGCATTTT. This chain connects TRBV27 to TRBJ1-5; 9 bases fit TRBD1. The CDR3 extends over 14 amino acids. J gave up 6 bases and V 5 bases, and 5 bases lay outside the gene matches. The germline V gene has CDR1 MNHEY and CDR2 SMNVEV (reference sequence).

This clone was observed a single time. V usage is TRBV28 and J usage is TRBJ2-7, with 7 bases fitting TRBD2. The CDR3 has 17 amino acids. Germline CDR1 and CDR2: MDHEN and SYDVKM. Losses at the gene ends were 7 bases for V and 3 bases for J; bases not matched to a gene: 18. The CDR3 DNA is TGTGCCAGCAAACCTTTGCAGGGTGAGCGGGGTTACTACGAGCAGTACTTC. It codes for CASKPLQGERGYYEQYF.

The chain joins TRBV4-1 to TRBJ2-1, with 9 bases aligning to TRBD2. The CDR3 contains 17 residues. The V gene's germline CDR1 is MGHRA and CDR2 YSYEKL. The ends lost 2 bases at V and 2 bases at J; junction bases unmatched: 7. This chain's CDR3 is CASSQTTSGGTYNEQFF. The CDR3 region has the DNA TGCGCCAGCAGCCAAACGACTAGCGGTGGCACCTACAATGAGCAGTTCTTC.

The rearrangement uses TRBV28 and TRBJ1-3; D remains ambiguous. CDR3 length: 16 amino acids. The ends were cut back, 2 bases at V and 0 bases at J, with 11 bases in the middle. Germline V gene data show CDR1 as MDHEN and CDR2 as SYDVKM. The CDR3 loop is CASSLSLGSSGNTIYF. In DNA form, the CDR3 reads TGTGCCAGCAGTTTAAGTCTCGGGAGCTCTGGAAACACCATATATTTT.

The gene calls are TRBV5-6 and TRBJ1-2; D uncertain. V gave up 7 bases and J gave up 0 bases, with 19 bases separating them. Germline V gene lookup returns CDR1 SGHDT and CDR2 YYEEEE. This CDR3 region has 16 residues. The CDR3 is CASDVIAGKANYGYTF. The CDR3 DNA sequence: TGTGCCAGCGATGTCATTGCGGGGAAGGCTAACTATGGCTACACCTTC. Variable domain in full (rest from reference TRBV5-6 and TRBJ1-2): DAGVTQSPTHLIKTRGQQVTLRCSPKSGHDTVSWYQQALGQGPQFIFQYYEEEERQRGNFPDRFSGHQFPNYSSELNVNALLLGDSALYLCASDVIAGKANYGYTFGSGTRLTVV.

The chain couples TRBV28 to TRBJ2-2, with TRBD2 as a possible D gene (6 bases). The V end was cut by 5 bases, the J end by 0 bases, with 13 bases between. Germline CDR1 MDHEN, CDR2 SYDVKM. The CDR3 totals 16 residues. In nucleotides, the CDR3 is TGTGCCAGCAGTCCCTTCGCGGGAACGAACACCGGGGAGCTGTTTTTT. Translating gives CASSPFAGTNTGELFF.

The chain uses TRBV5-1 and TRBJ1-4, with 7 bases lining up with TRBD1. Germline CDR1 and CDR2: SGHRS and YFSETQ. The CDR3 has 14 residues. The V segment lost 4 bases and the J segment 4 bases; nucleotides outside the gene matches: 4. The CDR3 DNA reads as TGCGCCAGCAGCCGGGACAGCCGTAATGAAAAACTGTTTTTT. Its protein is CASSRDSRNEKLFF.

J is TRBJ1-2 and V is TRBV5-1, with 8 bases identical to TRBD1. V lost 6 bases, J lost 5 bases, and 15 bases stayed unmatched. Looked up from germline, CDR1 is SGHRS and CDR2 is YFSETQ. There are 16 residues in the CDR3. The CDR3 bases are TGCGCCAGCACCCCCACCGGGACAGGAGATGGTTATGGCTACACCTTC. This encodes CASTPTGTGDGYGYTF.

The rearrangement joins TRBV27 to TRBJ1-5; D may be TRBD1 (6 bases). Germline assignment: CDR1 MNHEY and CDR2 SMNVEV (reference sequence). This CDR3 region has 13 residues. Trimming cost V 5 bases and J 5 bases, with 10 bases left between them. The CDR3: CASSPQGHQPQHF. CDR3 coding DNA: TGTGCCAGCAGTCCGCAGGGGCATCAGCCCCAGCATTTT.

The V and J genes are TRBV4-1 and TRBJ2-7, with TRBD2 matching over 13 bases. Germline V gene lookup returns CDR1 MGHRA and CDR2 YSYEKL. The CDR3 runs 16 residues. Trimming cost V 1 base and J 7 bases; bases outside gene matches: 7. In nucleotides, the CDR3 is TGCGCCAGCAGCCAAGCCACTAGCGGGAGGGCGAAAGAGCAGTACTTC. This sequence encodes CASSQATSGRAKEQYF.

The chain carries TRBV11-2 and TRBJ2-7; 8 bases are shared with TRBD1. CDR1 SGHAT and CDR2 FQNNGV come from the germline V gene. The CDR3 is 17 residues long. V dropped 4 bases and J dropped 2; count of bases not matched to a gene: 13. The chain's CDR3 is CASSWTVDGQGTYEQYF. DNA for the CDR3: TGTGCCAGCAGCTGGACTGTTGACGGACAGGGCACCTACGAGCAGTACTTC.

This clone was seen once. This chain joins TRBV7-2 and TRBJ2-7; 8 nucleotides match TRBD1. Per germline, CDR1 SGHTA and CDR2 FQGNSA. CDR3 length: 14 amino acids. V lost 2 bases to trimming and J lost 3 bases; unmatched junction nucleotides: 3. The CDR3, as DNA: TGTGCCAGCAGCTTAACAGGGGGAGGCTACGAGCAGTACTTC. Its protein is CASSLTGGGYEQYF. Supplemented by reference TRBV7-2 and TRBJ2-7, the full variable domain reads GAGVSQSPSNKVTEKGKDVELRCDPISGHTALYWYRQSLGQGLEFLIYFQGNSAPDKSGLPSDRFSAERTGGSVSTLTIQRTQQEDSAVYLCASSLTGGGYEQYFGPGTRLTVT.

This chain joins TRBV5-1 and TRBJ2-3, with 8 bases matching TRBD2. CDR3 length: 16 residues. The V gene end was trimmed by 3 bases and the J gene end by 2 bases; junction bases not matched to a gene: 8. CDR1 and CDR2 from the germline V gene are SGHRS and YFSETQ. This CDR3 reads CASSSGGSGITDTQYF. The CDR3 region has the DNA TGCGCCAGCAGCTCGGGTGGTAGCGGGATCACAGATACGCAGTATTTT.

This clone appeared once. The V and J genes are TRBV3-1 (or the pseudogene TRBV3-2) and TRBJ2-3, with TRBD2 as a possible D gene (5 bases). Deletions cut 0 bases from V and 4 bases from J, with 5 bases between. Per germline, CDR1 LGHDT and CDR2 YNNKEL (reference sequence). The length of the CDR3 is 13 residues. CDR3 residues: CASSQDSADTQYF. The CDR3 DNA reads TGTGCCAGCAGCCAAGATAGCGCAGATACGCAGTATTTT.

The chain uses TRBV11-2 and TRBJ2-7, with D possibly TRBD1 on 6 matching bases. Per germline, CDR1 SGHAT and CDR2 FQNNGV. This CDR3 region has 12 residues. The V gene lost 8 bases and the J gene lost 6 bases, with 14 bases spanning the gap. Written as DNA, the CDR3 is TGTGCCAGCGGCCAGTACAGGGTCGAGCAGTACTTC. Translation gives CASGQYRVEQYF.

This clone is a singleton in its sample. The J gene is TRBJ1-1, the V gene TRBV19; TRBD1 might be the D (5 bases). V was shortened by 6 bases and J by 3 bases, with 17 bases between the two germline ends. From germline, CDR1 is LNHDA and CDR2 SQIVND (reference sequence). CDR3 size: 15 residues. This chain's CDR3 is CASSIQRAGDTEAFF. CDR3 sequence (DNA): TGTGCCAGTAGCATCCAGAGGGCGGGGGACACTGAAGCTTTCTTT.

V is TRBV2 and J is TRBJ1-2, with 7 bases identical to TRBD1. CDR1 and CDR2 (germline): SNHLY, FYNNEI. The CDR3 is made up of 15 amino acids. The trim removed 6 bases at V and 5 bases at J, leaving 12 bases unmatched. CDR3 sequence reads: CASRPTLGTAYGYTF. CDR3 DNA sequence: TGTGCCAGCAGGCCTACCCTCGGGACAGCGTATGGCTACACCTTC.

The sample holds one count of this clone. CDR3 in amino acids: CASSVVVRVLAHEQFF. The DNA of the CDR3 is TGTGCCAGCAGTGTGGTGGTTCGAGTGCTAGCCCATGAGCAGTTCTTC. This chain uses TRBV2 with TRBJ2-1, with D possibly TRBD2 on 5 matching bases. The V end was cut by 4 bases, the J end by 8 bases, with 21 bases between. The germline gives CDR1 SNHLY, CDR2 FYNNEI. This CDR3 comprises 16 residues.

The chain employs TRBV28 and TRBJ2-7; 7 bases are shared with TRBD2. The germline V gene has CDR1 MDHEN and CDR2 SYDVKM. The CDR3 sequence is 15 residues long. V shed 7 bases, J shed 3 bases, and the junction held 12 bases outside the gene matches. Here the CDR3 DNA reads TGTGCCAGCATTCCGGCGGGAGTGGTTAGCTACGAGCAGTACTTC. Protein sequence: CASIPAGVVSYEQYF.